This is a list of T cell receptor beta chains from one sample in a study of radiotherapy plus CTLA-4 blockade in lung cancer. Some clones are missing from TCRdb's copy, which holds only in-frame ones; the method was immunoSEQ multiplex PCR. The sample carries about 40,000 clones, about four fifths recorded once. The sample consisted of peripheral blood, taken from a patient treated with radiotherapy plus ipilimumab. These receptors were collected from a human donor with non-small cell lung cancer that progressed on radiotherapy plus ipilimumab. CDR3s include the opening cysteine and the closing phenylalanine or tryptophan. A D gene is named only where the DNA matches it firmly. Size is omitted from some rows. Given values are once, few, many or a class for expanded clones.

D	V	J	size	DNA	CDR3
.	TRBV10-3	TRBJ1-4	.	TGTGCCATCAGTGAGTCGAGGGCCTCTAATGAAAAACTGTTTTTT	CAISESRASNEKLFF
.	TRBV5-6	TRBJ2-7	.	TGTGCCAGCAGCTGGAGCCCCTCCGGGGATCGGTACTTC	CASSWSPSGDRYF
TRBD1	TRBV7-9	TRBJ2-3	.	TGTGCCAGCAGCCACATGACAGGGGGCGATACGCAGTATTTT	CASSHMTGGDTQYF
.	TRBV5-1	TRBJ2-3	few	TGCGCCAGCAGCGTTGGGGGCTCAAGGACAGATACGCAGTATTTT	CASSVGGSRTDTQYF
.	TRBV9	TRBJ1-3	.	TGTGCCAGCAGCGTGTGGCAAGGAACAGCTGGAAACACCATATATTTT	CASSVWQGTAGNTIYF
TRBD2	TRBV7-8	TRBJ2-7	.	TGTGCCAGCAGCGTCCCCGGGGGGGCTTCCTACGAGCAGTACTTC	CASSVPGGASYEQYF
TRBD1	TRBV6-4	TRBJ2-7	.	TGTGCCAGCAGTGACTACGGACAGGTTTCCTACGAGCAGTACTTC	CASSDYGQVSYEQYF
.	TRBV5-1	TRBJ2-7	.	TGCGCCAGCAGCTCCGGGGTCTACGAGCAGTACTTC	CASSSGVYEQYF
.	TRBV9	TRBJ2-3	.	TGTGCCAGCAGCGTAGGACTAGTCGGCGCCGATACGCAGTATTTT	CASSVGLVGADTQYF
TRBD1	TRBV5-1	TRBJ2-2	.	TGCGCCAGCAGTAATTCCCCGGGACAGGGAAGCGCCGGGGAGCTGTTTTTT	CASSNSPGQGSAGELFF
TRBD2	TRBV5-1	TRBJ2-1	few	TGCGCCAGCAGCTTGGACAGCGGGGGGCACAATGAGCAGTTCTTC	CASSLDSGGHNEQFF
.	TRBV5-1	TRBJ2-5	.	TGCGCCAGCAGTCCCGGGGATGGTGCCAGGGGTGAGACCCAGTACTTC	CASSPGDGARGETQYF
TRBD1	TRBV4-1	TRBJ2-1	.	TGCGCCAGCAGCCAAGCCCGGACAGGCAGCTCCTACAATGAGCAGTTCTTC	CASSQARTGSSYNEQFF
.	TRBV6-1	TRBJ1-1	.	TGTGCCAGCAGTGGTCCAGTGAACACTGAAGCTTTCTTT	CASSGPVNTEAFF
.	TRBV19	TRBJ2-7	.	TGTGCCAGTAGTAGGGCGCAAAATTCCTACGAGCAGTACTTC	CASSRAQNSYEQYF
TRBD1	TRBV6-5	TRBJ1-2	few	TGTGCCAGCAGCGGGACAGGGGTCCCACGTGGCTACACCTTC	CASSGTGVPRGYTF
.	TRBV6-1	TRBJ1-5	once	TGTGCCAGCATAGTCGGGTTTGGCAATCAGCCCCAGCATTTT	CASIVGFGNQPQHF
.	TRBV28	TRBJ1-2	.	TGTGCCAGCAGCCCCCAATGGCGACATTCTTCGCTTGGCTACACCTTC	CASSPQWRHSSLGYTF
TRBD1	TRBV6-5	TRBJ2-7	.	TGTGCCAGCAGACCGGGACAGGGACTCTACGAGCAGTACTTC	CASRPGQGLYEQYF
.	TRBV5-1	TRBJ2-1	.	TGCGCCAGCAGCCCTCGGGACTTCTTCTCCTACAATGAGCAGTTCTTC	CASSPRDFFSYNEQFF
.	TRBV28	TRBJ1-2	.	TGTGCCAGCAGGGAACAGGCAACTGGCTACACCTTC	CASREQATGYTF
.	TRBV21-1	TRBJ1-5	.	TGTGCCAGCAGCAAAGATACAGGACGACAGCCCCAGCATTTT	CASSKDTGRQPQHF
TRBD1	TRBV4-1	TRBJ2-7	.	TGCGCGAGCAGCCAAGAAATACAGGGGCCCTCCTACGAGCAGTACTTC	CASSQEIQGPSYEQYF
.	TRBV5-6	TRBJ2-7	.	TGTGCCAGCAGCTTGATCGGGAGTACCTACGCGCAGTACTTC	CASSLIGSTYAQYF
.	TRBV18	TRBJ1-1	.	TGTGCCAGCTCACCGTCACAGGCATCGAACACTGAAGCTTTCTTT	CASSPSQASNTEAFF
.	TRBV6-5	TRBJ1-1	.	TGTGCCAGCACCCGCCAGGCTAACACTGAAGCTTTCTTT	CASTRQANTEAFF
TRBD2	TRBV4-2	TRBJ2-3	.	TGTGCCAGCAGCCAAGAAAGAACTAGCGGGGGCACAGATACGCAGTATTTT	CASSQERTSGGTDTQYF
.	TRBV7-6	TRBJ1-5	.	TGTGCCAGCAGCTTAGGACAGTTTAGCAATCAGCCCCAGCATTTT	CASSLGQFSNQPQHF
.	TRBV6-6	TRBJ2-2	.	TGTGCCAGCAGCCACGGCACCGGGGAGCTGTTTTTT	CASSHGTGELFF
.	TRBV2	TRBJ2-3	.	TGTGCCAGCAGTGGTGGTTCCTCCGGAGATACGCAGTATTTT	CASSGGSSGDTQYF
.	TRBV27	TRBJ1-6	.	TGTGCCAGCAGTTTACACAGAGGGGGATCACCCCTCCACTTT	CASSLHRGGSPLHF
.	TRBV6-1	TRBJ2-5	.	TGTGCCAGATCTCAGGGAGGCGGGGAGACCCAGTACTTC	CARSQGGGETQYF
TRBD1	TRBV2	TRBJ1-5	.	TGTGCCAGCAGCGTACAGGGGGTAGGCAATCAGCCCCAGCATTTT	CASSVQGVGNQPQHF
.	TRBV2	TRBJ1-2	.	TGTGCCAGCAGTGACCCAGGGTCCTATGGCTACACCTTC	CASSDPGSYGYTF
TRBD1	TRBV7-3	TRBJ1-3	once	TGTGCCAGCAGCCAAGGGGGGACAGGGTCCGGAAACACCATATATTTT	CASSQGGTGSGNTIYF
TRBD1	TRBV5-4	TRBJ2-7	.	TGTGCCAGCAGAAAAGACAGGGGGGCGGGGGAGCAGTACTTC	CASRKDRGAGEQYF
.	TRBV18	TRBJ2-3	.	TGTGCCAGCTCACCCGAGTCGGATACGCAGTATTTT	CASSPESDTQYF
.	TRBV18	TRBJ2-6	.	TGTGCCAGCTCCCCTGGACAGCGAAGCTCTGGGGCCAACGTCCTGACTTTC	CASSPGQRSSGANVLTF
.	TRBV7-7	TRBJ2-3	.	TGTGCTAGCAGCTTAGGTGTGGGGGCCGGCACAGATACGCAGTATTTT	CASSLGVGAGTDTQYF
TRBD1	TRBV6-1	TRBJ1-2	.	TGTGCCAGCAGGGTCGTACAGGGGATGTATGGCTACACCTTC	CASRVVQGMYGYTF
TRBD1	TRBV12-5	TRBJ1-2	few	TGTGCTAGTGGCAACTCTCAGACAGGGATCTATGGCTACACCTTC	CASGNSQTGIYGYTF
TRBD2	TRBV10-2	TRBJ2-3	.	TGCGCCAGCAGTGAGTCGGGGGGGAGCACAGATACGCAGTATTTT	CASSESGGSTDTQYF
TRBD1	TRBV6-5	TRBJ2-7	.	TGTGCCAGTCGGGACAGGACCTACGAGCAGTACTTC	CASRDRTYEQYF
TRBD2	TRBV9	TRBJ2-2	.	TGTGCCAGCAGCCAACAACTAGCGGCTAACACCGGGGAGCTGTTTTTT	CASSQQLAANTGELFF
.	TRBV9	TRBJ1-1	.	TGTGCCAGCAGCGTCGGACACCTGAACACTGAAGCTTTCTTT	CASSVGHLNTEAFF
TRBD1	TRBV7-2	TRBJ1-5	.	TGTGCCAGCAGCCGAGTCGCGGGACAGGGTAATCAGCCCCAGCATTTT	CASSRVAGQGNQPQHF
.	TRBV5-1	TRBJ2-3	.	TGCGCCAGCAGCCCCTCTAGCACAGATACGCAGTATTTT	CASSPSSTDTQYF
.	TRBV5-5	TRBJ1-1	.	TGTGCCAGCAGCCGCGGGGGGGAGAACACTGAAGCTTTCTTT	CASSRGGENTEAFF
TRBD2	TRBV2	TRBJ2-5	.	TGTGCCAGCAGCCTACTAGCGGGGAGGGGAGAGACCCAGTACTTC	CASSLLAGRGETQYF
TRBD1	TRBV4-3	TRBJ1-1	.	TGCGCCAGCAGCCAAGATCCTCAGGGGGCGCCTACTGAAGCTTTCTTT	CASSQDPQGAPTEAFF
TRBD2	TRBV4-1	TRBJ2-2	once	TGCGCCAGCAGCCAGGGACTAGCGGGGAACACCGGGGAGCTGTTTTTT	CASSQGLAGNTGELFF
.	TRBV6-5	TRBJ1-2	.	TGTGCCAGCAGGCCGCGGGGGTTGAGTGGCTACACCTTC	CASRPRGLSGYTF
.	TRBV27	TRBJ1-2	.	TGTGCCAGCAGTTTAAACGAGCTGACATCTAACTATGGCTACACCTTC	CASSLNELTSNYGYTF
TRBD2	TRBV4-2	TRBJ2-1	.	TGTGCCAGCAGCCACACGACTAGCGGGGCCTACAATGAGCAGTTCTTC	CASSHTTSGAYNEQFF
TRBD1	TRBV28	TRBJ1-2	once	TGTGCCAGCAGTTTACCTCCCGGACAGGGACCTATTGGTGGCTATGGCTACACCTTC	CASSLPPGQGPIGGYGYTF
.	TRBV6-1	TRBJ1-1	.	TGTGCCAGCTCCTGGGGGGACCTGAACACTGAAGCTTTCTTT	CASSWGDLNTEAFF
.	TRBV9	TRBJ2-2	.	TGTGCCAGCAGCGTAGCTACAGCGAACACCGGGGAGCTGTTTTTT	CASSVATANTGELFF
.	TRBV7-9	TRBJ1-2	.	TGTGCCAGCAGCCCCGTAGTGGTTTACAACTATGGCTACACCTTC	CASSPVVVYNYGYTF
TRBD2	TRBV15	TRBJ2-7	.	TGTGCCACCAGCAGGAGACTAGCGGGGGAGGGACACGAGCAGTACTTC	CATSRRLAGEGHEQYF
.	TRBV10-3	TRBJ2-1	.	TGTGCCATCAGTCTGGGGCAGGGCCCCTACAATGAGCAGTTCTTC	CAISLGQGPYNEQFF